One sample yielded the 28 T cell receptor beta chains listed below, sequenced in a study of glioma-infiltrating T cells. TCR alpha and beta CDR3 regions were amplified from RNA using iRepertoire nested multiplex PCR. TCRdb recomputed calls from the multiplex PCR reads with MiXCR, one row per CDR3 protein. The data show some 160,000 distinct CDR3 sequences, under 55% seen once. Input material: glioma tissue, nonneoplastic brain tissue, or PBMCs (not recorded which). The source of these receptors is a human donor with low-grade glioma or glioblastoma, undergoing nonglioma brain surgery, or in good health (not recorded which).

This clonotype appeared a few times. The gene calls are TRBV11-2 and TRBJ2-1; D is possibly TRBD1 or TRBD2 (6 bases each). The CDR3 is 16 amino acids. The V end was cut by 3 bases, the J end by 8 bases, with 20 bases between. CDR1 and CDR2 (germline): SGHAT, FQNNGV. CDR3 bases: TGTGCCAGCAGCTTTTTCCCGGGGGCCGCGGAGTATGAGCAGTTCTTC. Translation: CASSFFPGAAEYEQFF. Drawing the rest from reference TRBV11-2 and TRBJ2-1, the complete variable domain is EAGVAQSPRYKIIEKRQSVAFWCNPISGHATLYWYQQILGQGPKLLIQFQNNGVVDDSQLPKDRFSAERLKGVDSTLKIQPAKLEDSAVYLCASSFFPGAAEYEQFFGPGTRLTVL.

This chain connects TRBV28 to TRBJ2-2; D is perhaps TRBD1 (6 bases). CDR1 and CDR2 (germline): MDHEN, SYDVKM. CDR3 length equals 15 residues. The V end was cut by 4 bases, the J end by 5 bases, with 14 bases between. In DNA, the CDR3 is TGTGCCAGCAGTTCCCTTTCAGGGGTGACCGGGGAGCTGTTTTTT. Its protein product is CASSSLSGVTGELFF.

Worth noting for this clonotype: Germline is not matched at one junction end, which may reflect a read error. V usage is TRBV7-9 and J usage is TRBJ2-1, with D unresolved. Germline CDR1 SEHNR, CDR2 FQNEAQ (reference sequence). There are 17 residues in the CDR3. The CDR3 sequence is CASSLGQTIDTYNERFF. DNA of the CDR3: TGTGCCAGCAGCTTAGGTCAGACAATCGATACGTACAATGAGCGGTTCTTC.

A few counts support this clonotype. The rearrangement uses TRBV6-2 or TRBV6-3 and TRBJ2-1; D assignment may be TRBD1 or TRBD2 (5 bases each). This CDR3 spans 14 amino acids. Germline-derived CDR1 and CDR2 are MNHEY and SVGEGT. V gave up 5 bases and J gave up 4 bases, with 12 bases separating them. CDR3 amino acids: CASSGTRVYNEQFF. The CDR3 bases are TGTGCCAGCAGTGGGACCAGAGTTTACAATGAGCAGTTCTTC.

In regard to this clonotype: A single base separates this from a much larger clone, so it may be a read error. The V and J genes are TRBV15 and TRBJ2-5; D perhaps matches TRBD1 (6 bases). The CDR3 covers 15 residues. Trimming pared 4 bases from V and 4 bases from J, leaving 16 bases between. Germline CDR1 LNHNV, CDR2 YYDKDF (reference sequence). The CDR3 here is CATSTDRTVTETQYF. In nucleotides, the CDR3 is TGTGCCACCAGCACTGACAGGACAGTTACAGAGACCCAGTACTTC.

This clonotype occurred many times. The chain is built from TRBV27 and TRBJ2-7, with D unresolved. CDR1 MNHEY and CDR2 SMNVEV come from the germline V gene (reference sequence). This CDR3 spans 14 amino acids. Trimming cost V 1 base and J 1 base, with 8 bases left between them. The CDR3 region has the DNA TGTGCCAGCAGTTTATTTGGTCCATCCTACGAGCAGTACTTC. This sequence encodes CASSLFGPSYEQYF.

On this clonotype: A single base separates this from a much larger clone, so it may be a read error. The rearrangement joins TRBV20-1 to TRBJ2-3, with a possible D match to TRBD2 (6 bases). The ends were cut back, 3 bases at V and 1 base at J, with 17 bases in the middle. Germline V gene lookup returns CDR1 DFQATT and CDR2 SNEGSKA (reference sequence). The CDR3 runs to 16 residues. In DNA form, the CDR3 reads TGCAGTGCTAGTAGGGGTGGGCGGGGAGGCACAGATACGCAGTATTTT. Amino acids: CSASRGGRGGTDTQYF.

This clonotype was detected ten times or more. The CDR3 DNA reads TGTGCCAGCAGTGAACCAGGGTCCCACGAGCAGTACTTC. It yields the protein CASSEPGSHEQYF. The J gene is TRBJ2-7, the V gene TRBV6-1; a weak D match, TRBD1 (5 bases). Germline V lookup: CDR1 MNHNS, CDR2 SASEGT. V was trimmed by 2 bases and J by 5 bases, leaving 10 bases between them. This CDR3 spans 13 amino acids.

This clonotype has ten or more counts. V is TRBV28 and J is TRBJ2-7; either TRBD1 or TRBD2 may supply D (5 bases each). CDR1 and CDR2 from the germline V gene are MDHEN and SYDVKM. CDR3 length: 14 amino acids. Deletions cut 6 bases from V and 3 bases from J, with 15 bases between. The CDR3 sequence is CASRATGRDYEQYF. The CDR3 nucleotides are TGTGCCAGCAGGGCTACAGGACGGGACTACGAGCAGTACTTC.

Points on this clonotype: Just one base apart from a much larger clone, this may be a read error. The rearrangement uses TRBV28 and TRBJ2-7; D call uncertain. The CDR3 has 11 amino acids. Per germline, CDR1 MDHEN and CDR2 SYDVKM. Written as DNA, the CDR3 is TGTGCCAGCAGTGAGCCCTACGGGCAGTACTTC. Amino acid sequence: CASSEPYGQYF.

In the case of this clonotype: A much larger clone is a single base away; this may be a read error. The chain recombines TRBV7-2 with TRBJ1-6; D remains unclear. With 4 bases removed from V and 10 bases from J, the gap between germline ends came to 14 bases. CDR1 is SGHTA, CDR2 FQGNSA, per germline. The CDR3 runs 14 residues. CDR3 DNA: TGTGCCAGCAGCTCAATCTCATTCGCCTCACCCCTCCACTTT. Its protein is CASSSISFASPLHF.

At least ten counts were recorded for this clonotype. V gene TRBV18 combines with J gene TRBJ2-1; the match to TRBD1 covers 7 bases. V lost 4 bases and J lost 9; bases outside the gene matches: 6. The CDR3 has 13 residues. CDR1 is KGHSH, CDR2 LQKENI, per germline. Here the CDR3 reads CASSLTGYAEQFF. The CDR3 DNA reads TGTGCCAGCTCACTGACAGGGTACGCTGAGCAGTTCTTC.

This clonotype was seen more than once but under ten times. The V call is TRBV4-1, the J call TRBJ1-6; D ambiguous. Deletions cut 1 base from V and 5 bases from J, with 3 bases between. Germline values: CDR1 MGHRA, CDR2 YSYEKL. The CDR3 has 13 residues. The DNA for the CDR3 is TGCGCCAGCAGCCAAGTGGATAATTCACCCCTCCACTTT. The encoded protein is CASSQVDNSPLHF.

This clonotype was recorded many times. CDR3 sequence reads: CSASPPGYEQYF. The CDR3 DNA is TGCAGTGCTAGCCCCCCCGGCTACGAGCAGTACTTC. V usage is TRBV20-1 and J usage is TRBJ2-7; no definite D call. V was clipped by 3 bases and J by 3 bases, with 9 bases between them. The CDR3 sequence is 12 residues long. Germline V lookup: CDR1 DFQATT, CDR2 SNEGSKA (reference sequence).

The chain links TRBV7-9 to TRBJ2-7, with TRBD2 identical over 7 bases. With V trimmed by 4 bases and J by 2 bases, 8 bases remained unmatched. CDR1 and CDR2 (germline): SEHNR, FQNEAQ (reference sequence). The CDR3 runs to 15 residues. The CDR3 spells CASSSGTISTYEQYF. CDR3 coding DNA: TGTGCCAGCAGCTCCGGGACTATTAGCACCTACGAGCAGTACTTC.

A word on this clonotype: One end of the junction varies from germline; a read error may be responsible. This sequence joins TRBV2 and TRBJ2-2; 9 bases fit TRBD1. This CDR3 has 14 residues. The germline CDR1 and CDR2 sequences are SNHLY and FYNNEI. CDR3: CASSTGTGTGELLF. The CDR3 DNA reads as TGTGCCAGCAGCACGGGGACAGGGACCGGGGAGCTGCTTTTT. The full variable domain, its missing parts supplied by reference TRBV2 and TRBJ2-2, is EPEVTQTPSHQVTQMGQEVILRCVPISNHLYFYWYRQILGQKVEFLVSFYNNEISEKSEIFDDQFSVERPDGSNFTLKIRSTKLEDSAMYFCASSTGTGTGELLFGEGSRLTVL.

The chain uses TRBV20-1 and TRBJ1-1, with a weak D call TRBD1 (5 bases). Per germline, CDR1 DFQATT and CDR2 SNEGSKA (reference sequence). V lost 6 bases, J lost 13 bases, and 24 bases lay in between. The CDR3 is made up of 13 amino acids. Written as DNA, the CDR3 is TGCAGTGCCCCACCCGGGGGAGGATTCGGAGGTTTCTTT. Translating gives CSAPPGGGFGGFF.

Remarks on this clonotype: The CDR3 carries no conserved terminal phenylalanine or tryptophan, so it likely arises from a read error. The chain combines TRBV12-3 or TRBV12-4 with TRBJ2-1; a possible D gene is TRBD2 (6 bases). The germline V and J ends were trimmed by 5 bases and 7 bases, with 9 bases remaining between them. The CDR3 loop spans 12 amino acids. CDR3 protein: CASSPTRNEQFL. For the CDR3, the DNA is TGTGCCAGCAGTCCGACTAGAAATGAGCAGTTCTTA.

This clonotype was seen many times. This rearrangement joins TRBV20-1 to TRBJ1-3, with 8 positions matching TRBD1. Trimming removed 3 bases from V and 7 bases from J; junction bases left unmatched: 5. This CDR3 has 13 amino acids. The germline gives CDR1 DFQATT, CDR2 SNEGSKA (reference sequence). This chain's CDR3 is CSARGTGTNTIYF. The DNA of the CDR3 is TGCAGTGCTAGGGGGACAGGCACCAACACCATATATTTT.

To note about this clonotype: A junction end diverges from the germline sequence, so it may reflect a read error. The gene calls are TRBV4-1 and TRBJ2-1, with D unresolved. CDR1 and CDR2 (germline): MGHRA, YSYEKL. This CDR3 contains 14 residues. The CDR3 is CARSQDQLIYEQFF. The CDR3 nucleotides read TGCGCCAGAAGCCAAGATCAGCTTATTTATGAGCAGTTCTTC.

A remark on this clonotype: It is likely a read error, because the conserved phenylalanine at the end of the CDR3 is missing. The rearrangement uses TRBV6-6 and TRBJ2-7; TRBD1 matches 7 bases. The germline V gene has CDR1 MNHNY and CDR2 SVGAGI (reference sequence). J lost 4 bases, V lost 10 bases, and 19 bases had no gene match. The CDR3 runs to 16 residues. The DNA for the CDR3 is TGTGCCACCCCTCGAGCTGAGACAGGGAAACTTTACGAGCAGTACTTA. This encodes CATPRAETGKLYEQYL.

This chain links TRBV12-3 or TRBV12-4 with TRBJ2-2; 7 nucleotides align to TRBD1. The CDR3 runs 15 residues. The ends lost 7 bases at V and 5 bases at J; junction bases unmatched: 10. The CDR3 nucleotides are TGTGCCAGCACCGTAAGACAGGGACAAACCGGGGAGCTGTTTTTT. As protein: CASTVRQGQTGELFF.

This clonotype has at least ten counts. V usage is TRBV20-1 and J usage is TRBJ2-3; D is perhaps TRBD2 (6 bases). Trimming took 3 bases from V and 2 from J, leaving 12 bases between them. From germline, CDR1 is DFQATT and CDR2 SNEGSKA (reference sequence). The CDR3 is 14 residues long. DNA for the CDR3: TGCAGTGCTAGGTTTAGCGGCCTCACAGATACGCAGTATTTT. Encoded protein: CSARFSGLTDTQYF.

A remark on this clonotype: A much larger clone sits a single nucleotide away, making a read error possible. The rearrangement uses TRBV11-2 and TRBJ2-5, with 7 bases that match TRBD2. CDR3 length: 17 residues. Germline CDR1 SGHAT, CDR2 FQNNGV. Written as DNA, the CDR3 is TGTGCCAGCAGCTCCGGCGGGGGTACCAGGTCGGAAGAGACCAAGTACTTC. Amino acid sequence: CASSSGGGTRSEETKYF.

The chain links TRBV27 to TRBJ2-5; D remains unclear. The CDR3 is 13 amino acids. Germline assignment: CDR1 MNHEY and CDR2 SMNVEV (reference sequence). Trimming cost V 9 bases and J 5 bases, with 16 bases left between them. The CDR3 region has the DNA TGTGCCAGAGGGCAGGATGTACGGGAGACCCAGTACTTC. It translates to CARGQDVRETQYF.

This rearrangement joins TRBV18 to TRBJ1-1; D remains unclear. V dropped 6 bases and J dropped 7 bases, with 15 bases sitting between them. CDR1 is KGHSH, CDR2 LQKENI, per germline. This CDR3 spans 13 amino acids. In DNA, the CDR3 is TGTGCCAGCTCGGGCCCCACGAACGGTGAAGCTTTCTTT. Protein sequence: CASSGPTNGEAFF.

This clonotype appeared a few times. This chain links TRBV2 with TRBJ2-5; the D gene could be TRBD1 or TRBD2 (7 bases each). The CDR3 length is 15 residues. Between the trimmed V and J ends, which lost 8 bases and 2 bases, there was a span of 18 bases. The germline V gene encodes CDR1 SNHLY and CDR2 FYNNEI. Here the CDR3 reads CASSERDRPQETQYF. CDR3 nucleotide sequence: TGTGCCAGCTCCGAGCGGGACAGACCTCAAGAGACCCAGTACTTC. The full variable domain, in which reference TRBV2 and TRBJ2-5 provide the parts outside the CDR3, is EPEVTQTPSHQVTQMGQEVILRCVPISNHLYFYWYRQILGQKVEFLVSFYNNEISEKSEIFDDQFSVERPDGSNFTLKIRSTKLEDSAMYFCASSERDRPQETQYFGPGTRLLVL.

J is TRBJ2-7 and V is TRBV7-2; 7 nucleotides match TRBD2. Germline CDR1 is SGHTA and CDR2 is FQGNSA. This CDR3 contains 12 residues. V gave up 2 bases and J gave up 5 bases; unmatched junction bases: 0. The CDR3 DNA sequence: TGTGCCAGCAGCTTAACTAGCGACGAGCAGTACTTC. Its protein is CASSLTSDEQYF.